This T cell receptor beta chain appears in the sequencing data of a study of siplizumab effects on memory and regulatory T cells. Study-wide results and caveats: Mappable alloreactive CD4+ clones were on average 68.8% Treg-derived with siplizumab, about 26% in controls. Siplizumab significantly reduced alloreactive sequences traceable to unstimulated CD4+ memory cells.

Regarding this clone: Its antigen is not identified.

Unstimulated TEMRA, naive, memory and effector memory subsets were sequenced in a few donor pairs. Losses at the gene ends were 0 bases for V and 1 base for J; bases not matched to a gene: 6. The CDR3 is made up of 16 amino acids. In germline, CDR1 is SGHKS, CDR2 YYEKEE (reference sequence). Repertoires were generated with immunoSEQ multiplex PCR, while TCRdb's copy carries only in-frame clones and drops some. This table holds approximately 8,600 clones, about 72% found once. The chain uses TRBV5-5 and TRBJ2-7; 8 nucleotides align to TRBD1. Input material: effector memory CD8+ T cells sorted from blood. Subset specified: unstimulated CD8+ effector memory T cells. The sequence was obtained from a human donor in good health. Here the CDR3 DNA reads TGTGCCAGCAGCTTGGAGGAGACAGGGGAATCCTACGAGCAGTACTTC. It translates to CASSLEETGESYEQYF.